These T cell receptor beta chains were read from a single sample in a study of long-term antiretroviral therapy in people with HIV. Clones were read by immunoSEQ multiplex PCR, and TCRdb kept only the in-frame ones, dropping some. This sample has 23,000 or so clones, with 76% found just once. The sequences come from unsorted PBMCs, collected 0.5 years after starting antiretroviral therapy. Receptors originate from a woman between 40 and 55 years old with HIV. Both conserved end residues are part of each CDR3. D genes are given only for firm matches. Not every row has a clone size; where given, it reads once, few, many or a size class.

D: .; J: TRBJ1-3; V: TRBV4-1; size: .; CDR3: CASSQDPGEGNTIYF; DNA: TGCGCCAGCAGCCAAGATCCAGGGGAAGGAAACACCATATATTTT
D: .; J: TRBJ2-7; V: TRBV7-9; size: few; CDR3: CASSLESRGYEQYF; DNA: TGTGCCAGCAGCTTAGAATCACGAGGGTACGAGCAGTACTTC
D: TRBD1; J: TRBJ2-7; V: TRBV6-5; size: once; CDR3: CASSYGDRAIYEQYF; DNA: TGTGCCAGCAGTTACGGGGACAGGGCGATCTACGAGCAGTACTTC
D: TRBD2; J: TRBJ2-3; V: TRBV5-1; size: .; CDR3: CASIGSGGSDTQYF; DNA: TGCGCCAGCATAGGGAGCGGGGGCTCAGATACGCAGTATTTT
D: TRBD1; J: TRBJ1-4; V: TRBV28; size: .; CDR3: CASSFYGQGDEKLFF; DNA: TGTGCCAGCAGTTTTTATGGACAGGGGGATGAAAAACTGTTTTTT
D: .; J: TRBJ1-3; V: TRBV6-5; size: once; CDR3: CASSYSYGGSGNTIYF; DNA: TGTGCCAGCAGTTACTCGTACGGAGGGTCTGGAAACACCATATATTTT
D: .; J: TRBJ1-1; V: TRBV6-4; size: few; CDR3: CASSDTETSGMNTEAFF; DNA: TGTGCCAGCAGTGACACCGAGACCTCCGGGATGAACACTGAAGCTTTCTTT
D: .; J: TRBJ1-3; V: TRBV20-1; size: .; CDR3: CSGASGNTIYF; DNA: TGCAGTGGCGCCTCTGGAAACACCATATATTTT
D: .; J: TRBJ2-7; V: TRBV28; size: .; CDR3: CASSLGNAGEVEQYF; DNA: TGTGCCAGCAGTTTAGGGAACGCCGGGGAGGTCGAGCAGTACTTC
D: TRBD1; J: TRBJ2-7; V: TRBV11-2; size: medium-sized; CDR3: CASSLGGGQGYEQYF; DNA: TGTGCCAGCAGCTTAGGGGGGGGACAGGGCTACGAGCAGTACTTC
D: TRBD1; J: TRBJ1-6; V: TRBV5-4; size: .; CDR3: CASSSGTALSPLHF; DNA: TGTGCCAGCAGCTCCGGGACAGCGCTCTCACCCCTCCACTTT
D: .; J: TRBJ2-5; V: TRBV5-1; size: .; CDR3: CASSQKTRGAAETQYF; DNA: TGCGCCAGCAGCCAAAAAACCAGGGGAGCGGCAGAGACCCAGTACTTC
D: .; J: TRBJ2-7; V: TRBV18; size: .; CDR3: CASSPSPTGTYEQYF; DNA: TGTGCCAGCTCACCCAGCCCCACGGGGACCTACGAGCAGTACTTC
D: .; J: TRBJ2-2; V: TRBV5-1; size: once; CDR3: CASSLEGNTGELFF; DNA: TGCGCCAGCAGCTTGGAAGGCAACACCGGGGAGCTGTTTTTT
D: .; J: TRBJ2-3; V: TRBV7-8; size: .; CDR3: CASSPYRDSTDTQYF; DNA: TGTGCCAGCAGCCCCTACAGGGACAGCACAGATACGCAGTATTTT
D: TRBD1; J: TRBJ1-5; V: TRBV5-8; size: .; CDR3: CASSGGQGSNQPQHF; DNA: TGTGCCAGCAGCGGGGGACAGGGTAGCAATCAGCCCCAGCATTTT
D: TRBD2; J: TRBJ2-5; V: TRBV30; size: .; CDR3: CAWRGLAIETQYF; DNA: TGTGCCTGGCGGGGACTAGCGATAGAGACCCAGTACTTC
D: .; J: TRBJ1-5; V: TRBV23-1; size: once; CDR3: CASSQSLQVSNQPQHF; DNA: TGCGCCAGCAGTCAATCGCTACAGGTAAGCAATCAGCCCCAGCATTTT
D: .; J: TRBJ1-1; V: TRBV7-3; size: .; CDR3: CASSAGTGALNTEAFF; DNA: TGTGCCAGCAGCGCTGGGACCGGGGCCTTGAACACTGAAGCTTTCTTT
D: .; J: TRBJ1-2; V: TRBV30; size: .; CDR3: CAWTGANYGYTF; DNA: TGTGCCTGGACAGGAGCTAACTATGGCTACACCTTC
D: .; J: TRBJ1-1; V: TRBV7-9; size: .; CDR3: CASSSGRGVNTEAFF; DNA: TGTGCCAGCAGCTCCGGGCGGGGGGTGAACACTGAAGCTTTCTTT
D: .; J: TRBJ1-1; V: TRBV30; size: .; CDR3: CAWTADTEAFF; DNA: TGTGCCTGGACAGCAGACACTGAAGCTTTCTTT
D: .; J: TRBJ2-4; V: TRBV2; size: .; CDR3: CATVFSTTLYF; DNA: TGTGCCACCGTATTCTCGACTACGCTGTACTTC
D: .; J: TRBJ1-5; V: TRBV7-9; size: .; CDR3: CASSTTAAEKYSNQPQHF; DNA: TGTGCCAGCAGCACTACAGCGGCAGAAAAATATAGCAATCAGCCCCAGCATTTT
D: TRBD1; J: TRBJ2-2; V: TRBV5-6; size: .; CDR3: CASSPGTANTGELFF; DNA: TGTGCCAGCAGCCCCGGGACAGCGAACACCGGGGAGCTGTTTTTT
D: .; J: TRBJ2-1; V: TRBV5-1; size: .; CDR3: CASSLGGEVGNEQFF; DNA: TGCGCCAGCAGCTTGGGCGGGGAGGTTGGCAATGAGCAGTTCTTC
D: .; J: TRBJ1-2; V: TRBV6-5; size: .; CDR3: CASSPRVFDGYTF; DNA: TGTGCCAGCAGCCCCCGGGTGTTTGATGGCTACACCTTC
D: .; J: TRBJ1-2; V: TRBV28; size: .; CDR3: CASSLVQGANTYYGYTF; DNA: TGTGCCAGCAGTTTAGTCCAAGGGGCGAACACCTACTATGGCTACACCTTC
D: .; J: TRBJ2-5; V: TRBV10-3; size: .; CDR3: CAISGPGQGQETQYF; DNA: TGTGCCATCAGTGGACCAGGGCAGGGCCAAGAGACCCAGTACTTC
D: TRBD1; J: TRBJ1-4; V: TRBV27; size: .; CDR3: CASSLGGDRDEKLFF; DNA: TGTGCCAGCAGTTTAGGGGGGGACAGGGATGAAAAACTGTTTTTT
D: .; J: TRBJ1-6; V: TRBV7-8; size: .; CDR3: CASSLARWGDSPLHF; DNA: TGTGCCAGCAGCTTAGCCAGGTGGGGTGATTCACCCCTCCACTTT
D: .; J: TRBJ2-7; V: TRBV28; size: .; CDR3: CASSPDPYEQYF; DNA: TGTGCCAGCTCGCCGGACCCCTACGAGCAGTACTTC
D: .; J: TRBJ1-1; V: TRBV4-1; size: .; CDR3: CASTQGWVNTEAFF; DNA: TGCGCCAGCACCCAGGGGTGGGTGAACACTGAAGCTTTCTTT
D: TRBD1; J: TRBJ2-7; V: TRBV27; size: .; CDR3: CASQIRTGAYEQYF; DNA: TGTGCCAGTCAAATTCGGACAGGGGCCTACGAGCAGTACTTC
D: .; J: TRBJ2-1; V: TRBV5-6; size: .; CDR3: CASSLWGQVRGEQFF; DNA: TGTGCCAGCAGCTTGTGGGGGCAGGTGAGGGGTGAGCAGTTCTTC
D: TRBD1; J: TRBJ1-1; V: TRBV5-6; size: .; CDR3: CASSADGTGGSYYTEAFF; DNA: TGTGCCAGCAGCGCCGACGGGACAGGGGGCTCTTATTACACTGAAGCTTTCTTT
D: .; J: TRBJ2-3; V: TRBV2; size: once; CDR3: CASSEGQSTDTQYF; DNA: TGTGCCAGCAGTGAGGGCCAAAGCACAGATACGCAGTATTTT
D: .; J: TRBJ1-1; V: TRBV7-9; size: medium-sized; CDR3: CAIGQSVTEAFF; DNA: TGTGCCATCGGACAGAGTGTAACTGAAGCTTTCTTT
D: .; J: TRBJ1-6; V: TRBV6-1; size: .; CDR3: CASRWGNSPLHF; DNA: TGTGCCAGCCGATGGGGGAATTCACCCCTCCACTTT
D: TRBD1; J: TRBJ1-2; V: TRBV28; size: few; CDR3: CASSLDRVRYRDGYTF; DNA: TGTGCCAGCAGTTTAGACAGGGTGAGGTATAGGGATGGCTACACCTTC
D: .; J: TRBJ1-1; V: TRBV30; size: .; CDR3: CAWSVLVNTEAFF; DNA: TGTGCCTGGAGTGTACTGGTTAACACTGAAGCTTTCTTT
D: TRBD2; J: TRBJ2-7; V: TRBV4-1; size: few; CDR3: CASSQDRMGLAGGTYEQYF; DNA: TGCGCCAGCAGCCAAGATCGTATGGGCCTAGCGGGGGGAACCTACGAGCAGTACTTC
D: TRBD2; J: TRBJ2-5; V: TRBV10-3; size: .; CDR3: CAISESKGGGETQYF; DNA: TGTGCCATCAGTGAGTCGAAGGGCGGGGGAGAGACCCAGTACTTC
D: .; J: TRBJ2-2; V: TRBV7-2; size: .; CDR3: CASSFRASRDTGELFF; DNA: TGTGCCAGCAGCTTCAGGGCCTCGAGGGACACCGGGGAGCTGTTTTTT
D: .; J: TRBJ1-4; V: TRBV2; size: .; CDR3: CASSAAEATNEKLFF; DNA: TGTGCCAGCAGTGCCGCAGAAGCAACTAATGAAAAACTGTTTTTT
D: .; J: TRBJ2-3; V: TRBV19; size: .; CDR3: CASRHRVPWYF; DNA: TGTGCCAGTAGGCACAGGGTCCCCTGGTATTTT
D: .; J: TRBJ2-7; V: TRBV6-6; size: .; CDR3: CASSYQHGSYEQYF; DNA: TGTGCCAGCAGTTACCAGCACGGCTCCTACGAGCAGTACTTC
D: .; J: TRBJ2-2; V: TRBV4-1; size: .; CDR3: CASSQAQGGTGELFF; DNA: TGCGCCAGCAGCCAAGCACAGGGTGGGACCGGGGAGCTGTTTTTT
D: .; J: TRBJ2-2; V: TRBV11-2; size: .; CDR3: CASSVGGRETGELFF; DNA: TGTGCCAGCAGCGTAGGGGGACGAGAGACCGGGGAGCTGTTTTTT
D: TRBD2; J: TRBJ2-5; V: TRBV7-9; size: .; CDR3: CASSSSSGVAGETQYF; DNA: TGTGCCAGCAGCTCCTCTAGCGGGGTGGCCGGGGAGACCCAGTACTTC
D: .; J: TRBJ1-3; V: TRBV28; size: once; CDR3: CASSLPAASGNTIYF; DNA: TGTGCCAGCAGTTTGCCCGCAGCCTCTGGAAACACCATATATTTT
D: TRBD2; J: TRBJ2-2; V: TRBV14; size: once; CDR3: CASSQMAGGYTGELFF; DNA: TGTGCCAGCAGCCAAATGGCGGGGGGCTACACCGGGGAGCTGTTTTTT
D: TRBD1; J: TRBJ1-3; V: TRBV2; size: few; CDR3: CASTDRGGGGNTIYF; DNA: TGTGCCAGCACGGACAGGGGAGGCGGCGGAAACACCATATATTTT
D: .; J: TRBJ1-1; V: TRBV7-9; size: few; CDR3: CASSLEDMTGTEAFF; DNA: TGTGCCAGCAGCTTGGAGGACATGACCGGTACTGAAGCTTTCTTT